This record covers a single T cell receptor (beta chain). Its recognized antigen is unknown. No quality values exist for individual bases; no much larger clone is one base distant. CDR1 and CDR2 are read off the germline V gene as SQVTM and ANQGSEA. Trimming at the junction amounts to 0 bases on V and 5 bases on J, and the germline ends lie 8 bases apart. The CDR3 has 12 amino acids, counting the end cysteine and phenylalanine. Of all the DNA, just the CDR3 is kept, 36 bases in frame from base 1. Peripheral blood CD8+ and CD4+ T cells from healthy donors, Susac syndrome patients and multiple sclerosis patients were profiled by high-throughput TCR beta sequencing. Treatment-naive patients with stable or active relapsing-remitting disease fulfilling revised McDonald criteria were used as multiple sclerosis controls. Bulk CD8+ and CD4+ T cells were purified magnetically by negative isolation, whereas CD8+ TEMRA cells were enriched by FACS. Blood was drawn into EDTA tubes, processed within 24 hours, and PBMCs were isolated by density gradient centrifugation. PBMCs intended for TCR sequencing were cryopreserved in liquid nitrogen and were subsequently thawed in a 37 degrees C water bath. Purity of sorted or isolated CD4+, CD8+ and CD8+ TEMRA cells was at least 90%.

These data come from a study of CD8 T cells in Susac syndrome (dated by TCRdb to about 2019). Study-wide context: Repertoire sequencing was used to test whether CD8+ T cell activation and differentiation in Susac syndrome was antigen driven. Clonality of the CD8+ T cell repertoire was compared between roughly twelve healthy donors, approximately 14 Susac syndrome patients and roughly 16 multiple sclerosis patients.

RNA was extracted using the RNeasy kit, and about 0.5 to 1 ug of the RNA was reverse transcribed with random hexamers. The immunoSEQ multiplex PCR assay, covering 54 Vbeta and 13 Jbeta segments, was used to amplify TCR beta CDR3 regions. PCR amplification bias was corrected by using a synthetic template baseline for primer optimization and computational correction. In the original analysis: Reads were assigned to V, D and J genes according to IMGT and analyzed in immunoSEQ Analyzer, with only productive sequences retained. Clonality was calculated as one minus the Shannon entropy normalized by log2 of the number of productive unique sequences. For each patient and control, public and private clones were evaluated among the 100 most prevalent clones. Susac-specific clones were defined as absent from healthy and MS cohorts, about 1,100 published viral clones and other ImmuneACCESS disease sequences. TCRdb's own reprocessing of the public reads used fastp at Q25 and MiXCR and kept productive beta chains. Duplicate CDR3 protein sequences are folded into a single record with the most common DNA and genes. The V and J calls here are based on TCRdb, not the publication. The sample contains about 440,000 distinct CDR3 sequences, more than 80% of them found a single time. About 0.12% of the sample lies in the top ten.

The research as a whole found: The number of individuals in the TCR sequencing and HLA analysis was recognized as being relatively small.

The chain is assembled from TRBV29-1 and TRBJ2-7, with the D gene not clear enough to name. Specimen: CD8+ T cells from PBMCs. The receptor's source is a human donor with multiple sclerosis. Here the CDR3 is given as CSVEDLGNEQYF. The DNA is TGCAGCGTTGAAGATCTGGGAAACGAGCAGTACTTC.